The source of this T cell receptor beta chain is a study of tumor-infiltrating lymphocytes in primary liver carcinoma (dated 2017 in TCRdb). Study-wide context: The five patients, three men and two women aged 30 to 69 years, had hepatocellular carcinoma (four) or combined HCC and intrahepatic cholangiocarcinoma (one). For each liver tumor, the study sampled five regions along with adjacent normal tissue and blood, and applied TCRbeta repertoire sequencing, expression microarrays and whole-exome sequencing. To link TCRbeta repertoire diversity with the local molecular phenotype, the 25 or so tumor region samples were profiled using Agilent mRNA microarrays. Technical replicate repertoires showed high reproducibility, with mean shared-clone rates about 0.91 and correlation coefficients above 0.95. The five patients had tumors of stage T1-T3 N0M0, with maximum diameters ranging from about 4.2 to 10 cm. Each sample produced about 3.5 to 7.13 million productive TCRbeta reads, and read depth showed no significant difference between tissue types. A total of about 35 specimens from 5 patients, comprising some 25 tumor regions, 5 adjacent noncancerous liver tissues and 5 peripheral blood samples, were covered by TCRbeta repertoire sequencing. The research as a whole found: Repertoire overlap was found to be higher between tumor regions (mean roughly 35%) than between tumor-adjacent (around 17%) or tumor-blood (14%) pairs, consistent with antigen-driven expansion. Because the samples were bulk and unsorted, CD4+ and CD8+ T cell repertoires could not be compared. Only the TCR beta chain was sequenced, so true repertoire diversity is likely underestimated because unpaired alpha chains were not captured. Only about 8-24% of top clones were present in all five regions of a tumor, suggesting spatial heterogeneity of tumor-infiltrating T cells. With just five patients in the study, the authors point out that the findings should be validated in a larger study. The top 250 clones made up a significantly larger repertoire fraction in tumors than in blood (p = 0.039).

TCRbeta-specific cDNA was reverse-transcribed from 500 ng total RNA using a constant-region primer and ProtoScript II reverse transcriptase. Three nested multiplex PCR rounds, following a slightly modified ARM-PCR procedure, were used to build the TCRbeta libraries. Multiplex TRBV1-TRBV30 forward primers and a Cbeta reverse primer were used in the first two PCR rounds, each of which was run for approximately 9 cycles. Sample barcodes and Illumina adapters were added in a final 25-cycle PCR with Deep VentR polymerase. Before sequencing, amplicons of 200-500 bp were gel-purified using a QIAquick gel extraction kit. An Illumina HiSeq 2500 was used to sequence the TCRbeta amplicons, generating 250-bp paired-end reads. Under the source paper's analysis protocol: Quality trimming of reads was performed with Trimmomatic v0.33, and paired reads were merged with FLASH v1.2.11 so that full CDR3 sequences could be recovered. V, D and J germline segments were assigned to the rearranged TCRbeta sequences using MiGEC v1.2.1b. Clonotype statistics and Shannon-Wiener diversity indices were calculated with VDJtools v1.0.0. Except for diversity analysis, only each sample's 250 most abundant clonotypes were used in subsequent analyses to reduce sampling bias. The raw public data were reprocessed by TCRdb itself: fastp quality trimming at Q25, MiXCR clonotype calling, in-frame beta chains only. Each CDR3 protein appears once, grouped with its most common genes and DNA. The V and J calls follow TCRdb's processing rather than the paper's. This sample lists some 120,000 distinct CDR3 sequences; 55% to 65% were detected once. The top ten constitute approximately 10% of the sample.

Remarks on this clonotype: No cognate antigen has been identified for it. No much larger clone is present one base from it, and per-base qualities are unavailable.

Without any cell sorting, total RNA and DNA were co-extracted from about 21-30 mg of bulk tissue using the AllPrep DNA/RNA mini kit. Four to six patients with histopathologically diagnosed primary liver carcinoma underwent surgical resection in China between late 2015 and March 2016. Chronic HBV infection was present in the patients, and the patients were treatment-naive at sampling. Five spatially separated regions were sampled per tumor: superior, inferior, left-lateral and right-lateral poles, plus the tumor centre. Histology showed that every tumor sample contained more than 80% viable tumor cells. Pieces of fresh tumor and adjacent tissue were cut in half, with one half kept in RNAlater at -80 degrees C and the other half sent for histology. The germline V gene sets CDR1 to SGHAT and CDR2 to FQNNGV. The germline ends are 12 bases apart after V is trimmed by 3 bases and J by 6 bases. Including the terminal cysteine and phenylalanine, the CDR3 comprises 14 residues. CDR3 DNA only is kept here, 42 bases in frame from base 1.

Sequencing input: liver tumor tissue from sampling region 1. Sample cell subset or site, as interpreted from the label and publication: tumor region T1, superior pole. The receptor chain draws on TRBV11-2 and TRBJ2-1; TRBD2 could be the D gene, as 5 bases match. The TCR originated in a woman aged 60 to 75 with primary liver carcinoma and hepatitis B virus infection. In nucleotide form, the sequence is TGTGCCAGCAGCTTTTTCCGGGATGGCAATGAGCAGTTCTTC. The encoded protein is CASSFFRDGNEQFF.